The 32 T cell receptor beta chains below were found in one sample sequenced in a study of OX40 agonist ivuxolimab in advanced cancers. Some clones are missing from TCRdb's copy, which holds only in-frame ones; the method was immunoSEQ multiplex PCR. The profile covers 40,000 to 45,000 clones, with approximately 90% appearing a single time and approximately 13% taken by the ten largest. The sequences come from CD4+ or CD8+ T cells sorted from blood, collected in a trial of the OX40 agonist ivuxolimab. Every receptor here comes from an adult with an advanced solid tumor such as melanoma, head and neck, liver or kidney cancer.

This clone is a singleton in its sample. V is TRBV10-3 and J is TRBJ2-6; D is unresolved. The CDR3 has 14 amino acids. V dropped 8 bases and J dropped 0 bases, with 8 bases sitting between them. The germline gives CDR1 ENHRY, CDR2 SYGVKD. The DNA of the CDR3 is TGTGCCATCGGTTCCGACTCTGGGGCCAACGTCCTGACTTTC. Its protein product is CAIGSDSGANVLTF.

The V and J genes are TRBV6-6 and TRBJ2-7, with D perhaps TRBD1 (6 bases). The CDR3 spans 12 residues. Per germline, CDR1 MNHNY and CDR2 SVGAGI (reference sequence). Trimming took off 4 bases at V and 9 bases at J, with 13 bases between the two ends. The CDR3 DNA follows: TGTGCCAGCAGTTCCAACAGGGACGGGCAGTACTTC. It specifies CASSSNRDGQYF.

The chain is built from TRBV4-1 and TRBJ1-6, with TRBD1 matching over 11 bases. The CDR3 totals 15 residues. Germline CDR1 and CDR2: MGHRA and YSYEKL. V dropped 1 base and J dropped 10; count of bases not matched to a gene: 3. The CDR3 reads CASSQGDRGGSPLHF. The CDR3 DNA reads as TGCGCCAGCAGCCAAGGGGACAGGGGGGGCTCACCCCTCCACTTT.

The V call is TRBV7-2, the J call TRBJ2-1, with 8 bases identical to TRBD1. Germline assignment: CDR1 SGHTA and CDR2 FQGNSA. The CDR3 is made up of 15 amino acids. Trimming took 5 bases from V and 10 from J; bases not matched to a gene: 13. CDR3 nucleotide sequence: TGTGCCAGCAGCCCTTACAGGGGGTATCGTAAAGAGCAGTTCTTC. Its translation is CASSPYRGYRKEQFF.

This clone has only one observation. This chain links TRBV28 with TRBJ1-1; tentatively, D is TRBD1 (5 bases). In germline, CDR1 is MDHEN, CDR2 SYDVKM. Trimming shortened V by 5 bases and J by 4 bases, and 20 bases separated the two germline ends. This CDR3 has 16 amino acids. This chain's CDR3 is CASSPRLTGWATEAFF. CDR3 coding DNA: TGTGCCAGCAGTCCTCGACTTACAGGTTGGGCCACTGAAGCTTTCTTT. The full variable domain, its missing parts supplied by reference TRBV28 and TRBJ1-1, is DVKVTQSSRYLVKRTGEKVFLECVQDMDHENMFWYRQDPGLGLRLIYFSYDVKMKEKGDIPEGYSVSREKKERFSLILESASTNQTSMYLCASSPRLTGWATEAFFGQGTRLTVV.

This sequence joins TRBV28 and TRBJ2-7; TRBD1 matches at 7 bases. V lost 7 bases to trimming and J lost 2 bases; unmatched junction nucleotides: 11. The germline V gene has CDR1 MDHEN and CDR2 SYDVKM. CDR3 length: 15 amino acids. CDR3 region: CASTPSGDRPYEQYF. CDR3 coding DNA: TGTGCCAGCACCCCTTCCGGGGACAGACCCTACGAGCAGTACTTC. Full variable domain (remainder filled in from reference TRBV28 and TRBJ2-7): DVKVTQSSRYLVKRTGEKVFLECVQDMDHENMFWYRQDPGLGLRLIYFSYDVKMKEKGDIPEGYSVSREKKERFSLILESASTNQTSMYLCASTPSGDRPYEQYFGPGTRLTVT.

This clone was seen a single time. The rearrangement uses TRBV7-6 and TRBJ1-1; D is possibly TRBD1 (6 bases). In germline, CDR1 is SGHVS, CDR2 FNYEAQ. Trimming took off 2 bases at V and 5 bases at J, with 12 bases between the two ends. The CDR3 has 14 amino acids. The CDR3 nucleotides read TGTGCCAGCAGCTTAACAGGGTCGAGGACTGAAGCTTTCTTT. Translation gives CASSLTGSRTEAFF.

This clone was seen a single time. This chain connects TRBV5-4 to TRBJ2-5; D possibly uses TRBD1 or TRBD2 (5 bases each). This CDR3 is built from 15 residues. Trimming removed 3 bases from V and 4 bases from J, with 16 bases in between. CDR1 SGHNT and CDR2 YYREEE come from the germline V gene (reference sequence). The CDR3 is CASSSGQGGTETQYF. CDR3 in DNA: TGTGCCAGCAGCTCCGGACAAGGTGGGACAGAGACCCAGTACTTC.

The V gene is TRBV7-3, the J gene TRBJ2-3; the D gene is possibly TRBD2 (5 bases). The V end lost 6 bases, the J end lost 2 bases, and 15 bases lay between the germline ends. The CDR3 covers 15 residues. Germline V CDR1 and CDR2: SGHTA, FQGTGA. The CDR3 coding sequence is TGTGCCAGCAGAAAAAATCCGCTAGCCACAGATACGCAGTATTTT. Protein sequence: CASRKNPLATDTQYF.

The CDR3 here is CASSMTGEDTQYF. DNA for the CDR3: TGTGCCAGTAGTATGACAGGGGAAGATACGCAGTATTTT. The gene calls are TRBV19 and TRBJ2-3, with TRBD1 matching over 8 bases. The CDR3 has 13 residues. The J segment lost 5 bases and the V segment lost 3 bases, leaving 1 base of the junction unmatched. The germline gives CDR1 LNHDA, CDR2 SQIVND (reference sequence).

The chain has TRBV6-1 and TRBJ2-1; D is perhaps TRBD2 (6 bases). Germline CDR1 MNHNS, CDR2 SASEGT. V lost 6 bases and J lost 2, with 14 bases in between. This CDR3 is built from 15 residues. CDR3 amino acids: CASRAQREAYNEQFF. In nucleotides, the CDR3 is TGTGCCAGCAGGGCCCAAAGGGAGGCCTACAATGAGCAGTTCTTC.

V and J are TRBV28 and TRBJ2-7, with 7 bases identical to TRBD2. Per the germline V gene, CDR1 is MDHEN and CDR2 is SYDVKM. With 7 bases clipped from V and 2 bases from J, the junction kept 5 bases outside the gene matches. CDR3 length equals 13 residues. The CDR3 protein is CASTGGSTYEQYF. In DNA, the CDR3 is TGTGCCAGCACCGGGGGGAGTACCTACGAGCAGTACTTC.

Comments on this clone: The junction differs from germline at one of its ends, possibly a read error. The J gene is TRBJ1-5, the V gene TRBV27, with a possible D match to TRBD1 (5 bases). The CDR3 is made up of 18 amino acids. The germline CDR1 and CDR2 sequences are MNHEY and SMNVEV (reference sequence). The CDR3 loop is CAGSLSGGAYRGDQPQHF. DNA for the CDR3: TGTGCCGGCAGTTTATCAGGAGGGGCCTATCGGGGAGATCAGCCCCAGCATTTT.

The chain is built from TRBV28 and TRBJ2-5, with TRBD2 matching 10 bases. Losses at the gene ends were 2 bases for V and 11 bases for J; bases not matched to a gene: 11. Per germline, CDR1 MDHEN and CDR2 SYDVKM. The CDR3 runs 15 residues. CDR3 bases: TGTGCCAGCAGTTTAGGGCTAGCGGGAGAAGGGGAGCAGTACTTC. Amino acids: CASSLGLAGEGEQYF.

This chain uses TRBV7-2 with TRBJ2-7; either TRBD1 or TRBD2 may fit D (5 bases each). The CDR3 has 15 residues. The germline CDR1 and CDR2 sequences are SGHTA and FQGNSA. V was clipped by 2 bases and J by 0 bases, with 11 bases between them. The CDR3 protein is CASSLSWGPSYEQYF. The CDR3 DNA sequence: TGTGCCAGCAGCTTATCCTGGGGACCCTCCTACGAGCAGTACTTC.

The rearrangement joins TRBV29-1 to TRBJ1-1; perhaps TRBD1 as D (6 bases). V was trimmed by 0 bases and J by 8 bases, leaving 13 bases between them. From germline, CDR1 is SQVTM and CDR2 ANQGSEA. This CDR3 contains 13 residues. This CDR3 reads CSVEDGWGREAFF. In DNA, the CDR3 is TGCAGCGTTGAAGATGGGTGGGGGCGAGAAGCTTTCTTT. Looking up the rest from reference TRBV29-1 and TRBJ1-1 gives the full variable domain: SAVISQKPSRDICQRGTSLTIQCQVDSQVTMMFWYRQQPGQSLTLIATANQGSEATYESGFVIDKFPISRPNLTFSTLTVSNMSPEDSSIYLCSVEDGWGREAFFGQGTRLTVV.

The genes are TRBV19 and TRBJ2-3; 15 bases map to TRBD2. With V trimmed by 5 bases and J by 5 bases, 2 bases remained unmatched. The CDR3 covers 15 residues. Germline assignment: CDR1 LNHDA and CDR2 SQIVND (reference sequence). The CDR3, as DNA: TGTGCCAGTAGTCCGGGACTAGCGGGAGGAGATACGCAGTATTTT. Residues: CASSPGLAGGDTQYF.

V gene TRBV6-6 combines with J gene TRBJ2-7, with 8 bases lining up with TRBD1. Unmatched junction bases numbered 3, after V lost 5 bases and J lost 0 bases. The CDR3 has 14 residues. Germline CDR1 reads MNHNY; CDR2 reads SVGAGI (reference sequence). Written as DNA, the CDR3 is TGTGCCAGCAGTCGGACAGGGCACTCCTACGAGCAGTACTTC. Translation gives CASSRTGHSYEQYF.

V is TRBV9 and J is TRBJ2-1; D remains ambiguous. This CDR3 spans 13 amino acids. Germline CDR1 is SGDLS and CDR2 is YYNGEE. V was pared by 4 bases and J by 7 bases, with 12 bases between. The CDR3 bases are TGTGCCAGCAGCCCTACTCTGGGGAATGAGCAGTTCTTC. Amino acids: CASSPTLGNEQFF.

The chain has TRBV4-3 and TRBJ1-5, with D hard to call. Trimming removed 1 base from V and 6 bases from J, with 10 bases in between. Germline V gene data show CDR1 as LGHNA and CDR2 as YSLEER. The CDR3 runs 14 residues. The CDR3 spells CASSQGRLPQPQHF. Written as DNA, the CDR3 is TGCGCCAGCAGCCAAGGGCGGTTGCCTCAGCCCCAGCATTTT.

V usage is TRBV28 and J usage is TRBJ2-3, with D unclear. The germline V gene encodes CDR1 MDHEN and CDR2 SYDVKM. V lost 8 bases and J 5 bases, leaving 17 bases between the germline ends. There are 14 residues in the CDR3. As DNA, the CDR3 is TGTGCCAGCCGAGAGGCGGCTTGGGGAGATACGCAGTATTTT. Its protein product is CASREAAWGDTQYF.

The chain uses TRBV27 and TRBJ1-2, with 8 bases that match TRBD1. CDR3 length: 15 amino acids. CDR1 MNHEY and CDR2 SMNVEV come from the germline V gene (reference sequence). V lost 2 bases and J lost 5; bases outside the gene matches: 7. For the CDR3, the DNA is TGTGCCAGCAGTTTAATCAGGGGGCCGGGATATGGCTACACCTTC. This codes for CASSLIRGPGYGYTF.

The rearrangement links TRBV5-4 to TRBJ2-7; a weak D match, TRBD2 (6 bases). The V end was cut by 2 bases, the J end by 0 bases, with 12 bases between. Germline V gene lookup returns CDR1 SGHNT and CDR2 YYREEE (reference sequence). There are 15 residues in the CDR3. CDR3 in amino acids: CASSLGGSLSYEQYF. Written as DNA, the CDR3 is TGTGCCAGCAGCTTAGGAGGGAGCCTCTCCTACGAGCAGTACTTC. The full variable domain, its missing parts supplied by reference TRBV5-4 and TRBJ2-7, is ETGVTQSPTHLIKTRGQQVTLRCSSQSGHNTVSWYQQALGQGPQFIFQYYREEENGRGNFPPRFSGLQFPNYSSELNVNALELDDSALYLCASSLGGSLSYEQYFGPGTRLTVT.

The sample holds one count of this clone. The chain links TRBV6-6 to TRBJ2-7; 7 bases map to TRBD1. CDR1 and CDR2 from the germline V gene are MNHNY and SVGAGI (reference sequence). The length of the CDR3 is 14 residues. Trimming removed 6 bases from V and 0 bases from J; junction bases left unmatched: 5. The CDR3 reads CASSTQGSSYEQYF. The CDR3 DNA follows: TGTGCCAGCAGCACACAGGGGAGCTCCTACGAGCAGTACTTC.

This clone was picked up a small number of times. The chain combines TRBV7-8 with TRBJ2-7; no clear D gene. Between the trimmed V and J ends, which lost 6 bases and 0 bases, there was a span of 15 bases. The CDR3 has 15 amino acids. Germline lookup yields CDR1 SGHVS and CDR2 FQNEAQ. CDR3 in DNA: TGTGCCAGCAGACCGAGACTGCTACCCTCCTACGAGCAGTACTTC. This sequence encodes CASRPRLLPSYEQYF. The whole variable domain, filled in from reference TRBV7-8 and TRBJ2-7, reads GAGVSQSPRYKVAKRGQDVALRCDPISGHVSLFWYQQALGQGPEFLTYFQNEAQLDKSGLPSDRFFAERPEGSVSTLKIQRTQQEDSAVYLCASRPRLLPSYEQYFGPGTRLTVT.

This clone was picked up a small number of times. The CDR3 spells CASSYLGFRQETQYF. The CDR3, as DNA: TGTGCCAGCAGCTACCTGGGGTTCAGGCAAGAGACCCAGTACTTC. The chain employs TRBV6-5 and TRBJ2-5, with unresolved D. V was trimmed by 6 bases and J by 2 bases, leaving 16 bases between them. Germline loops: CDR1 MNHEY, CDR2 SVGAGI. The CDR3 is made up of 15 amino acids.

The rearrangement joins TRBV7-6 to TRBJ2-7, with 12 positions matching TRBD2. V lost 5 bases, J lost 3 bases, and 5 bases stayed unmatched. In germline, CDR1 is SGHVS, CDR2 FNYEAQ. The CDR3 is 15 residues long. The CDR3 DNA is TGTGCCAGCAGCGCACTAGCGGGAGGACGCTACGAGCAGTACTTC. It specifies CASSALAGGRYEQYF.

This clone has a single count. The CDR3 protein is CASSETLAGVSYEQYF. The DNA for the CDR3 is TGTGCCAGCAGCGAGACCTTAGCGGGAGTGTCCTACGAGCAGTACTTC. The genes are TRBV7-6 and TRBJ2-5; 9 nucleotides align to TRBD2. The end of the DNA fits TRBJ2-7 better, so the J call may be wrong. Germline CDR1 reads SGHVS; CDR2 reads FNYEAQ. There are 16 residues in the CDR3.

The chain uses TRBV28 and TRBJ2-5; D not resolved. The germline V gene has CDR1 MDHEN and CDR2 SYDVKM. This CDR3 has 13 residues. Deletions cut 3 bases from V and 5 bases from J, with 10 bases between. The CDR3 loop is CASSFERSETQYF. The CDR3 nucleotides are TGTGCCAGCAGTTTTGAGCGTTCCGAGACCCAGTACTTC. Variable domain in full (rest from reference TRBV28 and TRBJ2-5): DVKVTQSSRYLVKRTGEKVFLECVQDMDHENMFWYRQDPGLGLRLIYFSYDVKMKEKGDIPEGYSVSREKKERFSLILESASTNQTSMYLCASSFERSETQYFGPGTRLLVL.

The gene calls are TRBV5-6 and TRBJ2-3, with a tentative D call TRBD2 (5 bases). V was cut by 0 bases and J by 5 bases, with 13 bases left in between. Germline assignment: CDR1 SGHDT and CDR2 YYEEEE. The CDR3 sequence is 15 residues long. CDR3 sequence: CASSLVGRGGDTQYF. The DNA for the CDR3 is TGTGCCAGCAGCTTGGTTGGTCGGGGTGGAGATACGCAGTATTTT.

The gene calls are TRBV5-1 and TRBJ2-3, with D possibly TRBD2 on 6 matching bases. In germline, CDR1 is SGHRS, CDR2 YFSETQ. The length of the CDR3 is 16 residues. V was shortened by 0 bases and J by 1 base, with 12 bases between the two germline ends. CDR3 sequence (DNA): TGCGCCAGCAGCTTGGGTCGCCCGGGGGGCACAGATACGCAGTATTTT. It encodes CASSLGRPGGTDTQYF.

V and J are TRBV5-4 and TRBJ2-1, with 7 bases lining up with TRBD2. CDR1 is SGHNT and CDR2 is YYREEE in the germline V gene (reference sequence). The CDR3 runs to 16 residues. With 1 base clipped from V and 0 bases from J, the junction kept 4 bases outside the gene matches. The CDR3 spells CASSLTLASSYNEQFF. CDR3 in DNA: TGTGCCAGCAGCTTGACACTAGCGAGCTCCTACAATGAGCAGTTCTTC.